This T cell receptor (beta chain) appears in the sequencing data of a study of technical replicates of blood from several donors (dated by TCRdb to about 2017). As encoded in the germline V gene (reference sequence), CDR1 is MNHEY while CDR2 is SMNVEV. The CDR3 goes from the cysteine to the phenylalanine over 14 residues. Only the CDR3 region is kept as DNA, spanning 42 bases read in frame from base 1. A distance of 10 bases separates the germline ends of V and J, which lose 3 bases and 2 bases respectively. In regard to this clone: Its antigen is unknown. No much larger clone is present one base from it, and per-base qualities are unavailable. The sample carries other DNA sequences with the same CDR3.

The library was made by the immunoSEQ multiplex PCR assay. The table comes from immuneACCESS by way of TCRdb, which keeps in-frame sequences with V and J called. Part of the clones is missing from these tables; in studies checked, under half for an unresolved V gene and the rest for unknown reasons. The sample contains tens of thousands of clones, 93% of them found a single time. The ten most abundant clones make up around 0.4% of the sample. The TCR sequence derives from a human donor in good health. Sequenced: T cells isolated from PBMCs. The chain is made from TRBV27 and TRBJ1-2; TRBD1 is a weak D gene call, 6 bases matching. The CDR3 protein is CASSLGGTNYGYTF. The sequence in DNA is TGTGCCAGCAGTTTGGGGGGGACAAACTATGGCTACACCTTC.